The 13 T cell receptor beta chains listed next were all sequenced from one sample in a study of blood T cell repertoires in COVID-19 (dated by TCRdb to 2018 to 2021). The library was produced with the immunoSEQ multiplex PCR assay. As stored in TCRdb, this immuneACCESS dataset retains in-frame rearrangements with V and J assigned. A fraction of the clones does not appear; measured against another copy, unresolved V genes explain less than half of the discrepancy, and the remainder lacks a known reason. For this sample there are 120,000 to 150,000 clones; approximately 88% appear just once. Around 0.91% of the sample is taken by the ten largest. The specimen was peripheral blood. The receptors stem from a woman in her 50s with acute or convalescent COVID-19.

This clone was seen only once. The gene calls are TRBV6-5 and TRBJ1-6; D unclear. This CDR3 region has 12 residues. CDR1 and CDR2 from the germline V gene are MNHEY and SVGAGI. Deletions cut 8 bases from V and 7 bases from J, with 9 bases between. CDR3 loop: CASGEPNSPLHF. DNA for the CDR3: TGTGCCAGCGGGGAGCCCAATTCACCCCTCCACTTT.

This chain uses TRBV29-1 with TRBJ1-2; the D gene is possibly TRBD1 (6 bases). The V and J ends lost 5 bases and 1 base respectively, with 14 bases between them. This CDR3 is built from 14 residues. In germline, CDR1 is SQVTM, CDR2 ANQGSEA. CDR3: CSVMDREFNYGYTF. CDR3 sequence (DNA): TGCAGCGTTATGGACAGAGAGTTTAACTATGGCTACACCTTC.

The genes are TRBV19 and TRBJ2-3; the match to TRBD1 covers 11 bases. Germline trimming cut 8 bases from V and 4 bases from J; bases unmatched to any gene: 8. Germline values: CDR1 LNHDA, CDR2 SQIVND (reference sequence). The CDR3 extends over 15 amino acids. The CDR3 DNA reads as TGTGCCAGTGGGACATGGACAGGGGGCTCAGATACGCAGTATTTT. Translation gives CASGTWTGGSDTQYF.

The genes are TRBV10-2 and TRBJ1-2; tentative D call: TRBD1 (5 bases). The CDR3 is 13 residues long. V dropped 4 bases and J dropped 8 bases, with 14 bases sitting between them. Germline V gene sequence: CDR1 WSHSY, CDR2 SAAADI. The DNA of the CDR3 is TGCGCCAGCAGTGCAGGGCCCTCCAGGGGCTACACCTTC. Translating gives CASSAGPSRGYTF.

This clone was seen a handful of times. The chain recombines TRBV2 with TRBJ2-7; tentatively, D is TRBD2 (5 bases). The CDR3 loop spans 16 amino acids. V shed 2 bases and J shed 4 bases, with 18 bases lying between them. CDR1 SNHLY and CDR2 FYNNEI come from the germline V gene. The CDR3 here is CASSEPYLGAGYEQYF. CDR3 sequence (DNA): TGTGCCAGCAGTGAACCCTACCTGGGAGCTGGGTACGAGCAGTACTTC.

The chain links TRBV11-3 to TRBJ2-1; 7 positions agree with TRBD2. Germline V CDR1 and CDR2: SGHNT, YENEEA. The CDR3 runs 14 residues. V shed 5 bases and J 8 bases; nucleotides not matched to a gene: 9. DNA of the CDR3: TGTGCCAGCAGCCGGACTAGAAGTTCGGATGAGCAGTTCTTC. Protein product: CASSRTRSSDEQFF.

This chain connects TRBV5-4 to TRBJ1-2, with TRBD1 matching 7 bases. The CDR3 is 15 amino acids. CDR1 is SGHNT and CDR2 is YYREEE in the germline V gene (reference sequence). J was trimmed by 3 bases and V by 3 bases; bases with no gene match: 8. Written as DNA, the CDR3 is TGTGCCAGCAGCTCAGTGACAGGGTCCGACTATGGCTACACCTTC. Its protein is CASSSVTGSDYGYTF.

The chain is built from TRBV19 and TRBJ2-7, with 12 bases lining up with TRBD1. Germline V gene lookup returns CDR1 LNHDA and CDR2 SQIVND (reference sequence). The CDR3 runs 15 residues. V dropped 3 bases and J dropped 4; count of bases not matched to a gene: 4. DNA of the CDR3: TGTGCCAGTAGTATGTTGGGACAGGGGGCTTACGAGCAGTACTTC. Translating gives CASSMLGQGAYEQYF.

J is TRBJ2-1 and V is TRBV7-2; weak D call: TRBD2 (5 bases). Per germline, CDR1 SGHTA and CDR2 FQGNSA. The V end lost 2 bases, the J end lost 6 bases, and 11 bases lay between the germline ends. The CDR3 extends over 14 amino acids. CDR3 loop: CASSLRTRGNEQFF. CDR3 nucleotide sequence: TGTGCCAGCAGCTTACGAACTAGAGGCAATGAGCAGTTCTTC.

The rearrangement joins TRBV19 to TRBJ1-1, with 8 bases identical to TRBD1. CDR3 size: 13 residues. In germline, CDR1 is LNHDA, CDR2 SQIVND (reference sequence). Trimming removed 3 bases from V and 3 bases from J; junction bases left unmatched: 0. CDR3 DNA sequence: TGTGCCAGTAGTATGACAGGGGACACTGAAGCTTTCTTT. It specifies CASSMTGDTEAFF. The complete variable domain, with remaining parts taken from reference TRBV19 and TRBJ1-1, reads DGGITQSPKYLFRKEGQNVTLSCEQNLNHDAMYWYRQDPGQGLRLIYYSQIVNDFQKGDIAEGYSVSREKKESFPLTVTSAQKNPTAFYLCASSMTGDTEAFFGQGTRLTVV.

This chain uses TRBV11-2 with TRBJ1-1; D not certain. V lost 7 bases to trimming and J lost 10 bases, with 22 bases between them. The CDR3 consists of 14 residues. Per germline, CDR1 SGHAT and CDR2 FQNNGV. The chain's CDR3 is CASTLAPRRVTAFF. CDR3 coding DNA: TGTGCCAGCACCCTTGCCCCCAGGAGGGTTACAGCTTTCTTT.

The chain recombines TRBV24-1 with TRBJ1-5; 7 bases are a match to TRBD1. CDR1 KGHDR and CDR2 SFDVKD come from the germline V gene. The V gene end was trimmed by 2 bases and the J gene end by 9 bases; junction bases not matched to a gene: 6. This CDR3 is built from 14 residues. The CDR3 sequence: CATSDWTGSRPQHF. CDR3 nucleotide sequence: TGTGCCACCAGTGATTGGACAGGATCTCGGCCCCAGCATTTT.

The rearrangement joins TRBV24-1 to TRBJ2-2, with 10 bases identical to TRBD1. This CDR3 has 15 residues. V trimming: 4 bases; J trimming: 5 bases; junction bases outside the gene matches: 3. Germline CDR1 and CDR2: KGHDR and SFDVKD. The CDR3 DNA reads TGTGCCACCAGTGACCCGGGACAGGGGACCGGGGAGCTGTTTTTT. Amino acid sequence: CATSDPGQGTGELFF.